The entry below gives a single TCR beta chain sequence along with its context. Its antigen is unknown. Time point denoted: newly diagnosed GD, antithyroid drugs for less than 3 months. Making the TCR library involved RNA that had been extracted from PBMCs. Library construction for TCR beta used iRepertoire HTBI primers and Arm-PCR of CDR3 regions. TCRdb re-called the multiplex PCR reads with MiXCR, one entry per CDR3 protein. The sample holds 400,000 to 550,000 distinct CDR3 sequences, around 17% seen once. The germline V and J ends were trimmed by 3 bases and 4 bases, with 16 bases remaining between them. This CDR3 contains 17 residues. CDR1 and CDR2 from the germline V gene are MDHEN and SYDVKM. The data derive from a study of regulatory T cells in long-lasting Graves disease. Findings of the study overall: Favoring TRBV28, TRBJ1-2 and TRBJ2-5 was a feature seen in persistent disease.

The same sample was also used in a study of T cells in Graves' hyperthyroidism and ophthalmopathy. Turning to that study: The model predicted ophthalmopathy a median around 6.5 months before onset.

This sequence was found in a woman aged 25 to 39 with Graves disease. Specimen: peripheral blood mononuclear cells (PBMCs), collected at new diagnosis, from a patient treated with antithyroid drugs. The rearrangement links TRBV28 to TRBJ2-6; maybe TRBD2 (6 bases). Here the CDR3 reads CASSLTTGGSGANVLTF. The CDR3 DNA reads TGTGCCAGCAGTTTGACCACCGGGGGAAGCGGGGCCAACGTCCTGACTTTC.